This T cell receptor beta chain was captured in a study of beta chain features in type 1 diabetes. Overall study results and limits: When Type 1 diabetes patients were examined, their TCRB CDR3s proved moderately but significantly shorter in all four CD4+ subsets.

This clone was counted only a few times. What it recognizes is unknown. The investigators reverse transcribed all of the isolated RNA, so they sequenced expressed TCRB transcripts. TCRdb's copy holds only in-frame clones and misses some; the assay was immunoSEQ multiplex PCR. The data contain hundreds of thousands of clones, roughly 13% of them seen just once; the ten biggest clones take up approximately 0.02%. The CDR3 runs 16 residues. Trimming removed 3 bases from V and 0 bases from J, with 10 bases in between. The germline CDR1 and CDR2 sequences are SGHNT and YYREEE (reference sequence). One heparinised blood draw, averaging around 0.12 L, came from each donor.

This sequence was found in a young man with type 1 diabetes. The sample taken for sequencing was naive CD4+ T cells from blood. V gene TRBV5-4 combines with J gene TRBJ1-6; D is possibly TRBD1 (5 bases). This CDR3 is CASSWGGSSYNSPLHF. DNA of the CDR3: TGTGCCAGCAGCTGGGGCGGGAGCTCCTATAATTCACCCCTCCACTTT.